This is a list of T cell receptor beta chains from one sample in a study of blood T cell repertoires in COVID-19. TCRdb's table, derived via immunoSEQ multiplex PCR, lists solely in-frame clones and lacks some. The sample lists some 300,000 clones, 85% to 90% occurring once. Sequencing input: PBMCs or T cells enriched from blood (not recorded which). The origin of the receptors is a man under 40 who had recovered from COVID-19. CDR3s include the opening cysteine and the closing phenylalanine or tryptophan. Fields, in order: V gene, D gene, clone size, CDR3 length, J gene, CDR3 protein, CDR3 DNA. The D gene is left open where the match is weak. Clone size is not always given. Where it is, it says once, few, many or a class for expanded clones.

TRBV29-1	NA	NA	11	TRBJ2-5	CSVVRVGTQYF	TGCAGCGTTGTCAGGGTGGGGACCCAGTACTTC
TRBV5-1	NA	NA	15	TRBJ2-3	CASSLDSPWTDTQYF	TGCGCCAGCAGCTTGGACTCCCCGTGGACAGATACGCAGTATTTT
TRBV5-4	NA	NA	13	TRBJ1-5	CASSLVPGRPQHF	TGTGCCAGCAGCTTGGTGCCAGGGCGGCCCCAGCATTTT
TRBV30	TRBD1	NA	16	TRBJ2-6	CAWRTGANSGANVLTF	TGTGCCTGGAGGACAGGGGCGAACTCTGGGGCCAACGTCCTGACTTTC
TRBV10-3	TRBD2	once	16	TRBJ2-3	CAIGDPAGGPRDTQYF	TGTGCCATCGGTGATCCAGCGGGAGGGCCCCGGGATACGCAGTATTTT
TRBV9	TRBD2	NA	15	TRBJ2-7	CASSPGGPPFYEQYF	TGTGCCAGCAGCCCGGGAGGCCCGCCGTTTTACGAGCAGTACTTC
TRBV29-1	TRBD1	NA	17	TRBJ1-1	CSGIGTVTNLGRAEAFF	TGCAGCGGAATCGGGACAGTGACAAACTTGGGTCGGGCTGAAGCTTTCTTT
TRBV27	NA	NA	13	TRBJ1-5	CASSPKAGQPQHF	TGTGCCAGCAGTCCGAAGGCGGGTCAGCCCCAGCATTTT
TRBV9	NA	NA	16	TRBJ2-3	CASSGGLVSSTDTQYF	TGTGCCAGCAGCGGTGGTCTAGTATCTAGCACAGATACGCAGTATTTT
TRBV15	TRBD1	NA	17	TRBJ2-7	CATSNLLRDRPSYEQYF	TGTGCCACCAGCAACTTACTCCGGGACAGGCCCTCCTACGAGCAGTACTTC
TRBV7-9	NA	NA	16	TRBJ2-7	CASSSPGTSLSHEQYF	TGTGCCAGCAGCTCCCCCGGGACATCGTTATCCCACGAGCAGTACTTC
TRBV5-6	TRBD1	NA	13	TRBJ2-7	CASSLEQGHEQYF	TGTGCCAGCAGCTTGGAACAGGGGCACGAGCAGTACTTC
TRBV6-5	NA	once	15	TRBJ1-2	CASSYSNQGLGGYTF	TGTGCCAGCAGTTACTCGAACCAGGGGTTGGGTGGCTACACCTTC
TRBV19	NA	NA	14	TRBJ1-1	CASSIGGNLREAFF	TGTGCCAGTAGTATTGGAGGGAACCTCCGAGAAGCTTTCTTT
TRBV11-3	NA	once	16	TRBJ2-7	CASSLAGQEGHYEQYF	TGTGCCAGCAGCTTAGCAGGGCAGGAGGGTCACTACGAGCAGTACTTC
TRBV23-1	NA	NA	14	TRBJ2-2	CASNPGTNTGELFF	TGCGCCAGCAACCCAGGGACGAACACCGGGGAGCTGTTTTTT
TRBV3-1/TRBV3-2	TRBD2	NA	15	TRBJ2-7	CASSLGLAGSYEQYF	TGTGCCAGCAGCCTTGGACTAGCGGGATCCTACGAGCAGTACTTC
TRBV5-1	NA	once	15	TRBJ1-4	CASSPRTALNEKLFF	TGCGCCAGCAGCCCGAGGACAGCACTTAATGAAAAACTGTTTTTT
TRBV19	TRBD1	NA	15	TRBJ2-1	CASSRGQLLYNEQFF	TGTGCCAGTAGTAGGGGACAGCTCCTCTACAATGAGCAGTTCTTC
TRBV30	NA	NA	15	TRBJ1-6	CAWVAVNSYNSPLHF	TGTGCCTGGGTGGCGGTAAACTCCTATAATTCACCCCTCCACTTT